This TCR beta chain was recovered during a study of T-cell memory formation after mild COVID-19 (dated by TCRdb to the early 2020s). Looking at the study overall: Most TCR sequence clusters were specific to one of the two donors. T-cell clones expanding and contracting after mild COVID-19 in two donors were tracked by longitudinal TCRalpha and TCRbeta repertoire sequencing. The cohort was made up of two young adult volunteers, one female and one male, who were previously healthy. Beyond this particular receptor, the publication reports: Only a couple of mild cases were covered in the study, and larger cohorts including severe cases with pre-infection samples were considered necessary. Clones that contracted from day 15 to 85 showed balanced CD4/CD8 phenotypes, whereas a second wave of clones that expanded from day 15 to 37 leaned towards CD4+. Contracting CD4+ clones appeared mostly in the CM and EM memory subsets, whereas CD8+ clones were enriched in EMRA. The second-wave clones that peaked on day 37 were not confirmed to be SARS-CoV-2 specific. The detection of some responding clones in pre-infection memory suggests that pre-existing cross-reactive memory T cells joined the SARS-CoV-2 response.

Data came from an Illumina NovaSeq 6000. Using 5'RACE with constant-segment primers, TCRalpha and TCRbeta cDNA libraries were constructed, with sample barcodes and unique molecular identifiers added in the process. Trizol reagent was used to extract RNA from every sample. Library amplification was performed in two PCR steps, and a second sample barcode and Illumina TruSeq adapters were introduced in the second step. Sequencing of libraries was performed on an Illumina NovaSeq with 2 x 150 bp paired-end reads. As for how the authors treated the data: With migec v1.2.7, reads were demultiplexed and then collapsed into UMI-guided consensus sequences. Using mixcr v2.1.11, UMI consensuses were aligned to TRA and TRB V and J templates and then assembled into clonotypes. A clonotype was counted as expanded or contracted only when both edgeR and NoisET called the clonotype significant, with the noise models trained on biological replicates. For edgeR calls, a false discovery rate-adjusted p below 0.01 and a log2 fold-change threshold of 1 were applied. As an exploratory analysis of dynamics, max-normalized trajectories of the 1000 most abundant clonotypes were examined by PCA with hierarchical clustering. Separately sequenced CD4+ and CD8+ repertoires were used to assign a CD4 or CD8 phenotype to each responding clone. The public sequencing data were trimmed at Q25 with fastp and processed into clonotypes with MiXCR by TCRdb, which kept only in-frame beta chains. Each CDR3 protein appears once, grouped with its most common genes and DNA. TCRdb assigned the V and J calls; the authors' analysis was not used. This sample holds some 450,000 distinct CDR3 sequences; 15% to 25% were observed only once. The leading ten clones occupy 7.5% to 9.5% of the sample.

A remark on this clonotype: No cognate antigen has been identified for it. No base qualities exist here, and no much larger clone lies one base off it.

PBMCs were isolated by Ficoll-Paque density gradient centrifugation. Sequencing used PBMCs or a T cell subset sorted from them (not recorded which). The sequence was obtained from an adult woman who had mild COVID-19 (a few samples of this study predate the infection). The sample titles of this study are shuffled in the database, so cell type and time point are left out; the donor was told from shared clones.

The encoded CDR3 is CAISASANEQFF. The base sequence is TGTGCCATCAGTGCAAGCGCGAATGAGCAGTTCTTC. The V gene is TRBV10-3 and the J gene is TRBJ2-1, with the D gene too uncertain to name. Cut back by 4 bases and 7 bases, the V and J ends lie 8 bases apart. CDR3 length: 12 amino acids, cysteine to phenylalanine. The DNA shown is the 36-base CDR3, in frame from base 1. CDR1 is given as ENHRY and CDR2 as SYGVKD, both from the germline V gene.